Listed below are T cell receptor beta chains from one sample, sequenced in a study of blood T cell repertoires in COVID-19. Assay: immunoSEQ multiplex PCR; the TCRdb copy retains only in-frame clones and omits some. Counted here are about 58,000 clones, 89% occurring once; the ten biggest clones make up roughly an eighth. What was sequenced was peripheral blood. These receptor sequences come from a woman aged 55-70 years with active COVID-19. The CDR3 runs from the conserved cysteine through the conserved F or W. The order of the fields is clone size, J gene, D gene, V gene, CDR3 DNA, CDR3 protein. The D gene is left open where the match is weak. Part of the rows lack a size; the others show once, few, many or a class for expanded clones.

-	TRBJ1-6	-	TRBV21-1	TGTGCCAGAGGGGCAGGGGAGTATAATTCACCCCTCCACTTT	CARGAGEYNSPLHF
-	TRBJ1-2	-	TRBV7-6	TGTGCCAGCACCGCGACGGGGGGCAAAGGCTACACCTTC	CASTATGGKGYTF
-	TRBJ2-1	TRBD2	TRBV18	TGTGCCAGCCGCAGCGGACTAGCGGGGGGCCTGAGCTCCTACAATGAGCAGTTCTTC	CASRSGLAGGLSSYNEQFF
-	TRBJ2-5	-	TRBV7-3	TGTGCCAGCAGCTTAACCTACCAAGAGACCCAGTACTTC	CASSLTYQETQYF
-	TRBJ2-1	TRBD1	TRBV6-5	TGTGCCAGCAGTAACAGACAGGGGGTTTACAATGAGCAGTTCTTC	CASSNRQGVYNEQFF
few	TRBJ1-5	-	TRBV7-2	TGTGCCAGCAGCTTACAGGGGACACTGAATCAGCCCCAGCATTTT	CASSLQGTLNQPQHF
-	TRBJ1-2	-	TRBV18	TGTGCCAGCTCACCACGGCGGCAGGGGCCGCCCTTGGACTATGGCTACACCTTC	CASSPRRQGPPLDYGYTF
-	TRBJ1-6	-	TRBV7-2	TGTGCCAGCAGCTTAGTGGAGAGGGTTTCACCCCTCCACTTT	CASSLVERVSPLHF
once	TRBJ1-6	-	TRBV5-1	TGCGCCAGCGGTACGGATTCACCCCTCCACTTT	CASGTDSPLHF
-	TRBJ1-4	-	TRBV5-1	TGCGCCAGCACCCCAGGCGGGGGCCGTGTTTCAGAAAAACTGTTTTTT	CASTPGGGRVSEKLFF
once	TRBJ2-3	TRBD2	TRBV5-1	TGCGCCAGCAGCGTATCTACTAGCGGGAGAGGCACAGATACGCAGTATTTT	CASSVSTSGRGTDTQYF
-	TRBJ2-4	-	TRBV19	TGTGCCAGTAGTATACGGAGGACAGTCACCAAAAACATTCAGTACTTC	CASSIRRTVTKNIQYF
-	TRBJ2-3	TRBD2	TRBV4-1	TGCGCCAGCAGCCAAGTTGGAGCGGGGGGAGATACGCAGTATTTT	CASSQVGAGGDTQYF
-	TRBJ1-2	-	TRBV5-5	TGTGCCAGCAGCTTGGTCCGAGGGCATGGCTACACCTTC	CASSLVRGHGYTF
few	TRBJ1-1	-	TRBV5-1	TGCGCCAGCATCGCGGGGTCAGGTGAAGCTTTCTTT	CASIAGSGEAFF
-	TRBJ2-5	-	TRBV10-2	TGCGCCAGCAGCCTAGGGCTAGCCCAGCCCCAGTACTTC	CASSLGLAQPQYF
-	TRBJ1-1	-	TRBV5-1	TGCGCCAGCGCTCGCTCCCCCGGGGCTGGAGGGTCGAACACTGAAGCTTTCTTT	CASARSPGAGGSNTEAFF
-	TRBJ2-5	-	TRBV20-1	TGCAGTGCTAACTCTAGGGAGACCCAGTACTTC	CSANSRETQYF
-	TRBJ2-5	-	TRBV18	TGTGCCAGCTCCAATGCGATCCGAGGGGAGACCCAGTACTTC	CASSNAIRGETQYF
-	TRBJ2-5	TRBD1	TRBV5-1	TGCGCCAGCAGCGAGGACAGGGACCAGACCCAGTACTTC	CASSEDRDQTQYF
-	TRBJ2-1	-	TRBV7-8	TGTGCCAGCACCCTTCAGAGGGTCGGCCGGAGCTCCTACAATGAGCAGTTCTTC	CASTLQRVGRSSYNEQFF
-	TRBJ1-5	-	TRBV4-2	TGTGCCAGCAGCCAAGAATCGGGTACTCAGCCCCAGCATTTT	CASSQESGTQPQHF
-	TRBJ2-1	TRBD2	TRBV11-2	TGTGCCAGCAGCTTCGACCGACTAGCGGGGACCTACAATGAGCAGTTCTTC	CASSFDRLAGTYNEQFF
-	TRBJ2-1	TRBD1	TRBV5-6	TGTGCCAGCAGCCCGGACAGGGGATACAATGAGCAGTTCTTC	CASSPDRGYNEQFF
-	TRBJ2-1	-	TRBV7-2	TGTGCCAGCAGCTTATGGGCCCACGGGGGTGGCAATGAGCAGTTCTTC	CASSLWAHGGGNEQFF
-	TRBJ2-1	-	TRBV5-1	TGCGCCAGCAGTAGGGGGGGACTAAATGAGCAGTTCTTC	CASSRGGLNEQFF
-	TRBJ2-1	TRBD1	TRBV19	TGTGCCAGCATCAGGGACAGGGAGGACAATGAGCAGTTCTTC	CASIRDREDNEQFF
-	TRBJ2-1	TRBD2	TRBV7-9	TGTGCCAGCAGCCCGACTAGCGGGGGGTTTAGTAATGAGCAGTTCTTC	CASSPTSGGFSNEQFF
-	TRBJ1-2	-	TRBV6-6	TGTGCCAGCAGTTACGACAAAAACTATGGCTACACCTTC	CASSYDKNYGYTF
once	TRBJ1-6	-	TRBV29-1	TGCAGCGTTGAACCTGGACAGAGCACCTATAATTCACCCCTCCACTTT	CSVEPGQSTYNSPLHF
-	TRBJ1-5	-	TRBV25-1	TGTGCCGTAGACTCACAGGTCCAGCCCCAGCATTTT	CAVDSQVQPQHF
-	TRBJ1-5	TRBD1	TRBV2	TGTGCCAGCAGTAAGAGGGGGACAGTATATAGCAATCAGCCCCAGCATTTT	CASSKRGTVYSNQPQHF
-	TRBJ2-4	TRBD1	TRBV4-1	TGCGCCAGCAGCCAGTGGACAGGACGGAACATTCAGTACTTC	CASSQWTGRNIQYF
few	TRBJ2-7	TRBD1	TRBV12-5	TGTGCTAGTGGTTCGGGACAGGGGGTTTACGAGCAGTACTTC	CASGSGQGVYEQYF
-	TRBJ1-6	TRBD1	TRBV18	TGTGCCAGCTCCGAGGGGACAGGAAATTCACCCCTCCACTTT	CASSEGTGNSPLHF
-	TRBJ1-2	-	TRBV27	TGTGCCAGCAGTTTTCGGGGGGCTTTGGATGGCTACACCTTC	CASSFRGALDGYTF
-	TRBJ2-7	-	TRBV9	TGTGCCAGCAGCGTCCAGGCAGGAAGTGCCTACGAGCAGTACTTC	CASSVQAGSAYEQYF
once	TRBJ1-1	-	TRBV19	TGTGCCAGTAGTACAGGGTCGGTTGACACTGAAGCTTTCTTT	CASSTGSVDTEAFF
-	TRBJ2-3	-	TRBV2	TGTGCCAGCTCTAGCGGCACAGATACGCAGTATTTT	CASSSGTDTQYF
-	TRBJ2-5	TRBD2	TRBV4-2	TGTGCCAGCAGCCAAGGGGGGGTAGCGGGGAACCAAGAGACCCAGTACTTC	CASSQGGVAGNQETQYF
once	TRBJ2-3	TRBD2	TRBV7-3	TGTGCCAGCAGCCCCCTTCCTTTCAGGACTAGCGGGGGGGCCGCGCATACGCAGTATTTT	CASSPLPFRTSGGAAHTQYF
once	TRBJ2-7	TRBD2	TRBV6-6	TGTGCCAGCAGCCCCGTTACAGCGGGAAACTACGAGCAGTACTTC	CASSPVTAGNYEQYF
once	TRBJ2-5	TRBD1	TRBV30	TGTGCCTGGAGTCCCCACAGGGGTTGGGGAGAGACCCAGTACTTC	CAWSPHRGWGETQYF
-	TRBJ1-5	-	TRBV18	TGTGCCAGCTCACCGGGGGGAGGAAATAGCAATCAGCCCCAGCATTTT	CASSPGGGNSNQPQHF
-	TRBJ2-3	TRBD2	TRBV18	TGTGCCAGCTCACCATCTAGCGGGACAGATACGCAGTATTTT	CASSPSSGTDTQYF
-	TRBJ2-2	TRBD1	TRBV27	TGTGCCAGCAGTCCCGGGACAGGTTTTACCGGGGAGCTGTTTTTT	CASSPGTGFTGELFF
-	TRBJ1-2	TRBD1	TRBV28	TGTGCCAGCAGTTCGGGACAGTATGGCTACACCTTC	CASSSGQYGYTF
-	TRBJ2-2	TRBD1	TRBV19	TGTGCCAGTATCCGACAGGGGGGTAGGACCGGGGAGCTGTTTTTT	CASIRQGGRTGELFF
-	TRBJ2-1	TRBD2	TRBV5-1	TGCGCCAGCAGCTCGTCCCGAGGGACTAGCGGCGATATCTACAATGAGCAGTTCTTC	CASSSSRGTSGDIYNEQFF
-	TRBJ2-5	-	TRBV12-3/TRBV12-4	TGTGCCAGCAGCCCTGGCTGGGAGACCCAGTACTTC	CASSPGWETQYF
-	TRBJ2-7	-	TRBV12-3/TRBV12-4	TGTGCCAGCAGATTAGGGGCCAACTACGAGCAGTACTTC	CASRLGANYEQYF
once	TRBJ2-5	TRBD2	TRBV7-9	TGTGCCAGCAGCACGACTAGCGGGGGTACCCCGGAGACCCAGTACTTC	CASSTTSGGTPETQYF
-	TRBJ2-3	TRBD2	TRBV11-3	TGTGCCAGCAGCTCGGGGACTAGCGCAGATACGCAGTATTTT	CASSSGTSADTQYF
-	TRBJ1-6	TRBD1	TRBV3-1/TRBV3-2	TGTGCCAGCAGCCGGACAGGGAGGGACTCACCCCTCCACTTT	CASSRTGRDSPLHF